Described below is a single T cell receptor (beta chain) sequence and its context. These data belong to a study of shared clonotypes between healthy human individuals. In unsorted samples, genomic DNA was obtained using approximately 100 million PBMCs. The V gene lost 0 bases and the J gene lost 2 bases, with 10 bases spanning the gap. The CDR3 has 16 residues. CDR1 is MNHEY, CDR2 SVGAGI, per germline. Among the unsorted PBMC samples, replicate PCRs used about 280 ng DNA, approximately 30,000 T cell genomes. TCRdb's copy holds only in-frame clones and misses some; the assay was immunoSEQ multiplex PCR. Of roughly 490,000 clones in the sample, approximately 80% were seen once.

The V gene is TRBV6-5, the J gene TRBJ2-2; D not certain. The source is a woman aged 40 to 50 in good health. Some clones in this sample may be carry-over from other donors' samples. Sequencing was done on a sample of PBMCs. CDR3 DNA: TGTGCCAGCAGTTACTCGATACAGACTAACACCGGGGAGCTGTTTTTT. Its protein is CASSYSIQTNTGELFF.